A single sample is the source of the 28 T cell receptor beta chains below, sequenced in a study of T cells in Graves' hyperthyroidism and ophthalmopathy. The CDR3 regions of TCR beta were amplified from RNA transcripts. First-round RT-PCR of the TCR CDR3 relied on the HTBI primer set. Each CDR3 protein is one row after TCRdb ran MiXCR on the multiplex PCR reads. This table has a few hundred thousand distinct CDR3 sequences, around 18% appearing once. Specimen: blood. The origin of the receptors is a man aged 40-49 years with Graves' hyperthyroidism.

This clonotype has more than one count but fewer than ten. This sequence joins TRBV19 and TRBJ1-5; the D is unclear. The germline V gene has CDR1 LNHDA and CDR2 SQIVND (reference sequence). Deletions cut 2 bases from V and 0 bases from J, with 8 bases between. The CDR3 consists of 15 residues. The CDR3 nucleotides read TGTGCCAGTAGTATACCCAGTCATAGCAATCAGCCCCAGCATTTT. Its translation is CASSIPSHSNQPQHF.

In this sample, this clonotype turned up a few times. The CDR3 coding sequence is TGTGCCAGCAGTTACCCGGCCAGGGTGAATGAGCAGTTCTTC. It is translated as CASSYPARVNEQFF. The gene calls are TRBV6-5 and TRBJ2-1; tentative D call: TRBD1 (5 bases). CDR1 is MNHEY and CDR2 is SVGAGI in the germline V gene. There are 14 residues in the CDR3. V lost 2 bases to trimming and J lost 7 bases, with 12 bases between them.

This clonotype was observed many times. The chain couples TRBV6-2 or TRBV6-3 to TRBJ2-7; D might be TRBD1 (5 bases). Trimming left V 2 bases short and J 2 bases short, with 7 bases between. The CDR3 has 13 amino acids. Germline CDR1 reads MNHEY; CDR2 reads SVGEGT. The CDR3 region has the DNA TGTGCCAGCAGTTACGAAGGGGCCTACGAGCAGTACTTC. Translated: CASSYEGAYEQYF.

This clonotype was seen repeatedly, ten times or more. The V call is TRBV9, the J call TRBJ2-3; 8 bases match TRBD1. CDR1 and CDR2 from the germline V gene are SGDLS and YYNGEE. Unmatched junction bases numbered 1, after V lost 1 base and J lost 0 bases. The CDR3 loop spans 15 amino acids. The CDR3 here is CASSVQGASTDTQYF. The CDR3 DNA reads as TGTGCCAGCAGCGTACAGGGGGCTAGCACAGATACGCAGTATTTT.

At least ten counts were recorded for this clonotype. The chain links TRBV2 to TRBJ2-5, with D tentatively TRBD1 (5 bases). The CDR3 extends over 12 amino acids. Germline V gene lookup returns CDR1 SNHLY and CDR2 FYNNEI. Trimming cost V 6 bases and J 2 bases, with 7 bases left between them. The CDR3 sequence is CASSQGQETQYF. The CDR3 DNA follows: TGTGCCAGCAGCCAGGGACAAGAGACCCAGTACTTC.

This chain connects TRBV29-1 to TRBJ2-5; TRBD1 matches 9 bases. The CDR3 consists of 15 residues. The germline V gene has CDR1 SQVTM and CDR2 ANQGSEA. V gave up 1 base and J gave up 5 bases; unmatched junction bases: 8. CDR3 residues: CSVEGGTGGGETQYF. CDR3 in DNA: TGCAGCGTTGAAGGTGGTACAGGGGGCGGGGAGACCCAGTACTTC. The whole variable domain, remainder taken from reference TRBV29-1 and TRBJ2-5, is SAVISQKPSRDICQRGTSLTIQCQVDSQVTMMFWYRQQPGQSLTLIATANQGSEATYESGFVIDKFPISRPNLTFSTLTVSNMSPEDSSIYLCSVEGGTGGGETQYFGPGTRLLVL.

This clonotype is a singleton in its sample. This chain connects TRBV5-4 to TRBJ1-1, with 10 bases aligning to TRBD1. CDR3 length: 14 amino acids. The V segment lost 4 bases and the J segment 5 bases; nucleotides outside the gene matches: 5. Germline V lookup: CDR1 SGHNT, CDR2 YYREEE (reference sequence). The CDR3 loop is CASSRDRGGTEAFF. The DNA for the CDR3 is TGTGCCAGCAGCAGGGACAGGGGTGGGACTGAAGCTTTCTTT.

The V and J genes are TRBV7-3 and TRBJ2-3; possible D gene TRBD1, 5 bases. This CDR3 spans 15 amino acids. The V gene lost 4 bases and the J gene lost 4 bases, with 15 bases spanning the gap. Germline-derived CDR1 and CDR2 are SGHTA and FQGTGA. The CDR3 coding sequence is TGTGCCAGCAGCTCCGAAGGGGCTCGGGCAGATACGCAGTATTTT. Translation: CASSSEGARADTQYF. The full variable domain, its missing parts supplied by reference TRBV7-3 and TRBJ2-3, is GAGVSQTPSNKVTEKGKYVELRCDPISGHTALYWYRQSLGQGPEFLIYFQGTGAADDSGLPNDRFFAVRPEGSVSTLKIQRTERGDSAVYLCASSSEGARADTQYFGPGTRLTVL.

The chain uses TRBV5-1 and TRBJ2-7, with TRBD1 identical over 8 bases. CDR1 is SGHRS and CDR2 is YFSETQ in the germline V gene. This CDR3 has 15 residues. J was trimmed by 5 bases and V by 4 bases; bases with no gene match: 11. In nucleotides, the CDR3 is TGCGCCAGCAGCCTCCGGGACAGGTACACCGACGAGCAGTACTTC. It specifies CASSLRDRYTDEQYF.

This chain links TRBV20-1 with TRBJ1-1; tentative D call: TRBD1 (6 bases). V was trimmed by 3 bases and J by 1 base, leaving 9 bases between them. The CDR3 extends over 13 amino acids. The germline V gene encodes CDR1 DFQATT and CDR2 SNEGSKA (reference sequence). This CDR3 reads CSASGGPNTEAFF. The CDR3 DNA follows: TGCAGTGCTAGCGGGGGGCCGAACACTGAAGCTTTCTTT.

In this sample, this clonotype turned up a few times. This chain joins TRBV3-1 and TRBJ2-2; TRBD1 matches at 8 bases. After removal of 2 bases from V and 7 bases from J, the junction contained 9 bases not matched to a gene. Germline CDR1 reads LGHDT; CDR2 reads YNNKEL (reference sequence). CDR3 length equals 16 residues. CDR3 sequence reads: CASSQWGQGAGGELFF. The CDR3 DNA reads TGTGCCAGCAGCCAATGGGGCCAGGGGGCCGGCGGGGAGCTGTTTTTT.

This clonotype was detected ten times or more. The CDR3 sequence: CASREGGGYTF. The CDR3 DNA reads TGTGCCAGCAGAGAGGGGGGTGGCTACACCTTC. The genes are TRBV12-3 or TRBV12-4 and TRBJ1-2; a possible D gene is TRBD1 (6 bases). V was cut by 6 bases and J by 7 bases, with 9 bases left in between. The CDR3 is 11 residues long.

The J gene is TRBJ1-6, the V gene TRBV3-1; D remains ambiguous. V was pared by 0 bases and J by 8 bases, with 14 bases between. The CDR3 length is 16 residues. Germline CDR1 LGHDT, CDR2 YNNKEL (reference sequence). CDR3 region: CASSQDRGWGYSPLHF. Written as DNA, the CDR3 is TGTGCCAGCAGCCAAGATAGAGGGTGGGGTTATTCACCCCTCCACTTT.

This clonotype was seen many times. Written as DNA, the CDR3 is TGTGCCAGCTCCCTCATCCCAGGGACCTACTCCTACGAGCAGTACTTC. Protein product: CASSLIPGTYSYEQYF. The chain joins TRBV18 to TRBJ2-7; D is tentatively TRBD1 or TRBD2 (5 bases each). The CDR3 runs to 16 residues. Germline lookup yields CDR1 KGHSH and CDR2 LQKENI. Trimming removed 6 bases at V and 0 bases at J, with 18 bases between.

Comment on this clonotype: Since a much larger clone is just one base distant, this may be a read error. The V and J genes are TRBV29-1 and TRBJ2-7; possible D gene TRBD1, 6 bases. The CDR3 runs to 13 residues. Per the germline V gene, CDR1 is SQVTM and CDR2 is ANQGSEA. V was clipped by 4 bases and J by 5 bases, with 15 bases between them. The CDR3 nucleotides read TGCAGCGTTGTCCAGGGGAATAAAGACGAGCAGTACTTC. Translating gives CSVVQGNKDEQYF.

The rearrangement joins TRBV30 to TRBJ1-1; 8 bases agree with TRBD1. The CDR3 is 15 amino acids. Trimming cost V 0 bases and J 3 bases; bases outside gene matches: 6. Germline CDR1 is GTSNPN and CDR2 is SVGIG (reference sequence). CDR3 nucleotide sequence: TGTGCCTGGAGTGTACAGGGGGATTGGGACACTGAAGCTTTCTTT. Amino acids: CAWSVQGDWDTEAFF.

This clonotype appeared many times. The chain is built from TRBV11-2 and TRBJ2-7; 7 bases match TRBD1. This CDR3 region has 14 residues. Germline CDR1 and CDR2: SGHAT and FQNNGV. V dropped 1 base and J dropped 3; count of bases not matched to a gene: 3. The CDR3 DNA follows: TGTGCCAGCAGCTTAGGCAGGACAGGCTACGAGCAGTACTTC. Residues: CASSLGRTGYEQYF.

J is TRBJ2-7 and V is TRBV4-1; TRBD2 aligns across 8 bases. The CDR3 spans 16 residues. V was pared by 0 bases and J by 0 bases, with 4 bases of the junction left unmatched. Germline V gene sequence: CDR1 MGHRA, CDR2 YSYEKL. CDR3 in DNA: TGCGCCAGCAGCCAAGAAGTAGCGGGGAGCTCCTACGAGCAGTACTTC. It codes for CASSQEVAGSSYEQYF.

The CDR3 reads CAGSGQGAYSPLHF. The CDR3 region has the DNA TGTGCCGGATCTGGACAGGGGGCTTATTCACCCCTCCACTTT. The chain combines TRBV6-1 with TRBJ1-6; 11 bases fit TRBD1. Germline CDR1 is MNHNS and CDR2 is SASEGT. CDR3 length: 14 residues. Trimming cost V 11 bases and J 8 bases; bases outside gene matches: 8.

In its sample, this clonotype was seen many times. The DNA of the CDR3 is TGTGCCAGCAGTAGTGGACTAGCGGGGGGTCACAACGAGCAGTACTTC. Encoded protein: CASSSGLAGGHNEQYF. V is TRBV9 and J is TRBJ2-7, with TRBD2 matching over 14 bases. The CDR3 sequence is 16 residues long. Trimming took 5 bases from V and 5 from J; bases not matched to a gene: 9. CDR1 is SGDLS, CDR2 YYNGEE, per germline.

This clonotype occurred many times. The genes are TRBV28 and TRBJ2-7; either TRBD1 or TRBD2 may fit D (6 bases each). The V gene lost 5 bases and the J gene lost 7 bases, with 21 bases spanning the gap. In germline, CDR1 is MDHEN, CDR2 SYDVKM. The CDR3 is 15 residues long. This chain's CDR3 is CASSGGGTRSGEQYF. The CDR3 coding sequence is TGTGCCAGCAGTGGGGGCGGGACAAGGTCGGGGGAGCAGTACTTC.

This clonotype was counted many times. CDR3 protein: CASSITGDLENTIYF. The CDR3 nucleotides are TGTGCCAGCAGCATTACAGGGGATCTCGAGAACACCATATATTTT. The chain couples TRBV7-2 to TRBJ1-3, with 7 bases identical to TRBD1. There are 15 residues in the CDR3. V lost 5 bases to trimming and J lost 7 bases; unmatched junction nucleotides: 11. The germline gives CDR1 SGHTA, CDR2 FQGNSA. The entire variable domain, with the rest obtained from reference TRBV7-2 and TRBJ1-3, is as follows: GAGVSQSPSNKVTEKGKDVELRCDPISGHTALYWYRQSLGQGLEFLIYFQGNSAPDKSGLPSDRFSAERTGGSVSTLTIQRTQQEDSAVYLCASSITGDLENTIYFGEGSWLTVV.

This clonotype has a count of ten or more. V and J are TRBV7-8 and TRBJ1-2, with D unresolved. Deletions cut 0 bases from V and 3 bases from J, with 11 bases between. Germline V gene lookup returns CDR1 SGHVS and CDR2 FQNEAQ. CDR3 size: 15 residues. As DNA, the CDR3 is TGTGCCAGCAGCTTAGCCGGGAAGCAGGACTATGGCTACACCTTC. Its protein product is CASSLAGKQDYGYTF.

Only a few counts were recorded for this clonotype. The gene calls are TRBV9 and TRBJ2-5, with D possibly TRBD1 on 7 matching bases. Trimming shortened V by 4 bases and J by 4 bases, and 20 bases separated the two germline ends. The CDR3 runs 16 residues. From germline, CDR1 is SGDLS and CDR2 YYNGEE. The CDR3 bases are TGTGCCAGCAGCCAAACCGGAGGGGGCAATCGAGAGACCCAGTACTTC. Its translation is CASSQTGGGNRETQYF.

This sequence joins TRBV9 and TRBJ2-2; D is possibly TRBD1 (5 bases). Trimming pared 5 bases from V and 1 base from J, leaving 6 bases between. The CDR3 consists of 13 residues. Per the germline V gene, CDR1 is SGDLS and CDR2 is YYNGEE. The CDR3 loop is CASRGVNTGELFF. The CDR3 nucleotides read TGTGCCAGCAGAGGGGTGAACACCGGGGAGCTGTTTTTT.

This clonotype was observed at least ten times. The chain combines TRBV7-3 with TRBJ2-2, with 7 positions matching TRBD1. Germline-derived CDR1 and CDR2 are SGHTA and FQGTGA. J gave up 4 bases and V 5 bases, and 10 bases lay outside the gene matches. This CDR3 spans 16 amino acids. The CDR3 bases are TGTGCCAGCAGCCGCCTCGGGACAGCAGCCACCGGGGAGCTGTTTTTT. The encoded protein is CASSRLGTAATGELFF. The full variable domain, its missing parts supplied by reference TRBV7-3 and TRBJ2-2, is GAGVSQTPSNKVTEKGKYVELRCDPISGHTALYWYRQSLGQGPEFLIYFQGTGAADDSGLPNDRFFAVRPEGSVSTLKIQRTERGDSAVYLCASSRLGTAATGELFFGEGSRLTVL.

This clonotype was detected ten times or more. J is TRBJ1-1 and V is TRBV18; D gene unclear. Trimming stripped 2 bases from V and 7 bases from J, with 17 bases between. This CDR3 spans 15 amino acids. Germline CDR1 and CDR2: KGHSH and LQKENI. The CDR3 sequence: CASSPGRTASLEAFF. DNA for the CDR3: TGTGCCAGCTCACCAGGTCGAACCGCTAGCCTTGAAGCTTTCTTT.

In its sample, this clonotype was seen many times. The chain has TRBV10-3 and TRBJ1-5; D unclear. CDR3 length: 14 amino acids. Germline CDR1 reads ENHRY; CDR2 reads SYGVKD. V was cut by 2 bases and J by 2 bases, with 7 bases left in between. CDR3 coding DNA: TGTGCCATCAGTGAGAGGTCAGGCAATCAGCCCCAGCATTTT. Protein: CAISERSGNQPQHF.